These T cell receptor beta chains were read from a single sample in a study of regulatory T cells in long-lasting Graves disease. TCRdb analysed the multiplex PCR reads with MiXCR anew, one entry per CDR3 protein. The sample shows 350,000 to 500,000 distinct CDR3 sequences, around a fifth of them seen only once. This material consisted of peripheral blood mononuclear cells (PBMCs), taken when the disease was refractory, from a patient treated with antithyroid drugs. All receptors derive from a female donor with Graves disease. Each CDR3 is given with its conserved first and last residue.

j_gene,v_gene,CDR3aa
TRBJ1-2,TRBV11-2,CASSPGGPGGYTF
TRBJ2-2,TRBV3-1,CASSRAGQNTGELFF
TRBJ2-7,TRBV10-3,CAISESHGDTYSYEQYF
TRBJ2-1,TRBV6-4,CASSATSGGSQEQFF
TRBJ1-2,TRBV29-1,CSAENAGPLNYGYTF
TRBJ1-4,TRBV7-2,CASSFSNEKLFF
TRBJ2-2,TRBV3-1,CASSGLAGPGELFF
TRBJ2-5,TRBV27,CASKTGTGAQETQYF
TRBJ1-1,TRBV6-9,CASSYFQSGVTEAFF
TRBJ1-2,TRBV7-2,CASSEYRDPNGYTF
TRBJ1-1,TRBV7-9,CASSSGKNTEAFF
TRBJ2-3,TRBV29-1,CSSRAAQSPTDTQYF
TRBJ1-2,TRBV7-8,CASSIRDGNGYTF
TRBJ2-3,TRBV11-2,CASSLDPTHSPQDTQYF
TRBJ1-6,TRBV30,CAWRSYGTGYSPLHF
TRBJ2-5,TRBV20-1,CSARATSGTGETQYF
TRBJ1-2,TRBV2,CARRQGAGYGYTF
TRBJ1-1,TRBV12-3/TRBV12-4,CANSLGGANTEAFF
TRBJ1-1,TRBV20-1,CSAGQGRTEAFF
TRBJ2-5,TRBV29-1,CSVIRLAGGVTQYF
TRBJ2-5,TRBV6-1,CASTPGLAQYF
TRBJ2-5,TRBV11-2,CASSSVRASETQYF
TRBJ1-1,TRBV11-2,CASSLEGQSMNTEAFF
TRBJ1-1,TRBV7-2,CASSSTWNTEAFF
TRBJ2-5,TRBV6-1,CASTLEGGVYQETQYF
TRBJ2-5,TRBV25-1,CASSERTGGGETQYF
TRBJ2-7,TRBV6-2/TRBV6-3,CASIDPRGEQYF
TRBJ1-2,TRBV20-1,CSATEDYGYTF
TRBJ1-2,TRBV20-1,CSARDRDVGYTF
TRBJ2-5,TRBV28,CASNTGLAGGETQYF
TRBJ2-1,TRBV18,CASSPQGALTANEQFF